This T cell receptor beta chain comes out of a study of T cell repertoires in cytomegalovirus infection. TCRdb re-derived calls from the reads in MiXCR, one entry per CDR3 protein. Of roughly 150,000 distinct CDR3 sequences in the sample, 23% were seen once. The V and J ends lost 2 bases and 4 bases respectively, with 9 bases between them. This CDR3 is 14 amino acids long. Germline CDR1 and CDR2: MGHDK and SYGVNS. The chain joins TRBV25-1 to TRBJ1-5; perhaps TRBD1 as D (5 bases). The specimen was PBMCs. This receptor was taken from a human donor in good health (CMV status not recorded). Some clones in this sample may be carry-over from other donors' samples. CDR3 DNA: TGTGCCAGCAGTGAACTCGACAGTAATCAGCCCCAGCATTTT. Its protein product is CASSELDSNQPQHF.